This TCR beta chain was sequenced in a study of chemoradiotherapy in HPV16-positive cancers. Repertoires were generated with immunoSEQ multiplex PCR, while TCRdb's copy carries only in-frame clones and drops some. The data show some 2,900 clones, with 79% seen just once and approximately 10% held by the top ten. This CDR3 comprises 12 residues. V is TRBV21-1 and J is TRBJ1-5. TRBV21-1 is marked as a pseudogene. The TCR sequence derives from a human donor with HPV-associated anogenital cancer. This specimen was tumor tissue, taken from a patient who underwent chemoradiotherapy. The CDR3 is CASSKGNQPQHF. The DNA of the CDR3 is TGTGCCAGCAGCAAAGGAAACCAGCCCCAGCATTTT.